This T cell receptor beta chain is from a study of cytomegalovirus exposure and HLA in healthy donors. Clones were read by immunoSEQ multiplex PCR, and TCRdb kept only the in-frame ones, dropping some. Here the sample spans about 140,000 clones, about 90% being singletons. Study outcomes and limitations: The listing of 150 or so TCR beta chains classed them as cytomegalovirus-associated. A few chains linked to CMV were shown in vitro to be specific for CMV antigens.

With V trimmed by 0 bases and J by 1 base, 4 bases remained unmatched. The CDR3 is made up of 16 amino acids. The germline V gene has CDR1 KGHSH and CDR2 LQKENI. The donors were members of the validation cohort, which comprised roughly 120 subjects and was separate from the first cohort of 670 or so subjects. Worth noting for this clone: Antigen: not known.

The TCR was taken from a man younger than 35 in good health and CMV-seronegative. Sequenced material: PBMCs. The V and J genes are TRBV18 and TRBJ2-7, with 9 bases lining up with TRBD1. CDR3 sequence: CASSPPFGTGSYEQYF. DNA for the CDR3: TGTGCCAGCTCACCACCGTTCGGGACAGGGTCCTACGAGCAGTACTTC.